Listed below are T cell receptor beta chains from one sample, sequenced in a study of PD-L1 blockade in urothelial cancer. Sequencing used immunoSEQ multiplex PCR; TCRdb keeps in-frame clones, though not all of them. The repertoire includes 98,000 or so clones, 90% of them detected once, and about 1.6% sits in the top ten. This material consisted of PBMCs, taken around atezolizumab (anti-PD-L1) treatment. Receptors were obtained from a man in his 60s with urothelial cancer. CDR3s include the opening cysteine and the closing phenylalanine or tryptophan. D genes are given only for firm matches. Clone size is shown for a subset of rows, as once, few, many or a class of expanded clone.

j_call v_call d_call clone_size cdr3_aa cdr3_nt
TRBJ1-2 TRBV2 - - CASSERDYGYTF TGTGCCAGCAGTGAGCGTGACTATGGCTACACCTTC
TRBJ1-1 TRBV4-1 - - CASSRDFVTEAFF TGCGCCAGCAGCCGGGACTTCGTCACTGAAGCTTTCTTT
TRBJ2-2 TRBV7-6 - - CASSLDPGGAGELFF TGTGCCAGCAGCTTAGACCCGGGGGGCGCCGGGGAGCTGTTTTTT
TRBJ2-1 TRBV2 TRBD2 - CASSDSGSLDEQFF TGTGCCAGCAGTGATAGCGGGAGTTTAGATGAGCAGTTCTTC
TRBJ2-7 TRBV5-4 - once CASSSVTWAPRYEQYF TGTGCCAGCAGCTCCGTTACATGGGCGCCAAGGTACGAGCAGTACTTC
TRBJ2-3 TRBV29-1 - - CSVGRGSITPDTQYF TGCAGCGTAGGTCGCGGTTCCATAACACCAGATACGCAGTATTTT
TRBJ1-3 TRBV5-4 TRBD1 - CASSRSAGGTGNTIYF TGTGCCAGCTCCCGATCGGCAGGGGGCACTGGAAACACCATATATTTT
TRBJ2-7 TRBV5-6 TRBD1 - CASSSQGKCDF TGTGCCAGCAGCTCACAGGGGAAGTGCGACTTC
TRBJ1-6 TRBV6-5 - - CASSYGGDPYNSPLHF TGTGCCAGCAGTTACGGCGGGGATCCCTATAATTCACCCCTCCACTTT
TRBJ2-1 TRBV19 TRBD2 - CASSPLTTSGSSYNEQFF TGTGCCAGTAGTCCACTTACGACTAGCGGGAGCTCCTACAATGAGCAGTTCTTC
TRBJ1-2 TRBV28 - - CASSLPVGSGYGYTF TGTGCCAGCAGTTTACCGGTTGGGTCAGGTTATGGCTACACCTTC
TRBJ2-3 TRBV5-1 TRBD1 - CASSPRDRGTDTQYF TGCGCCAGCAGCCCCCGGGACAGGGGTACAGATACGCAGTATTTT
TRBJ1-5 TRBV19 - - CASSMAGHSNQPQHF TGTGCCAGTAGTATGGCAGGTCATAGCAATCAGCCCCAGCATTTT
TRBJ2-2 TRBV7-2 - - CASSLVRTGELFF TGTGCCAGCAGCTTAGTCCGCACCGGGGAGCTGTTTTTT
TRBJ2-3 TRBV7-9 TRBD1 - CASSLFGDRGHTQYF TGTGCCAGCAGCTTATTCGGGGACAGGGGACATACGCAGTATTTT
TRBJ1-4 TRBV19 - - CASSPGTPRKLFF TGTGCCAGTAGCCCCGGGACTCCGAGAAAACTGTTTTTT
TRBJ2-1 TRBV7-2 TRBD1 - CASSLTGGSYNEQFF TGTGCCAGCAGCTTGACAGGGGGAAGTTACAATGAGCAGTTCTTC
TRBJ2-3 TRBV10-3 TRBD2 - CAISESTLAGGSTQYF TGTGCCATCAGTGAGTCGACACTAGCGGGAGGATCTACGCAGTATTTT
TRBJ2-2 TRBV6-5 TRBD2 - CASKLAGGGELFF TGTGCCAGCAAGCTAGCGGGGGGGGGTGAGCTGTTTTTT
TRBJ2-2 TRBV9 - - CASSVAMVGTGELFF TGTGCCAGCAGCGTAGCTATGGTCGGCACCGGGGAGCTGTTTTTT
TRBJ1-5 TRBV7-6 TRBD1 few CASAIRGTGYQPQHF TGTGCCAGCGCAATCCGGGGGACAGGGTATCAGCCCCAGCATTTT
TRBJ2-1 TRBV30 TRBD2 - CAWSISGGNPSYNEQFF TGTGCCTGGAGTATTAGCGGGGGGAACCCCTCCTACAATGAGCAGTTCTTC
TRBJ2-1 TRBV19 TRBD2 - CASRPVGGATEQFF TGTGCCAGTAGACCTGTCGGGGGGGCCACTGAGCAGTTCTTC
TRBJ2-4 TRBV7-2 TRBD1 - CASSLYRGVENIQYF TGTGCCAGCAGCTTATACAGGGGGGTGGAAAACATTCAGTACTTC
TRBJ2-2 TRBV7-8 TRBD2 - CASRAGANTGELFF TGTGCCAGCAGGGCGGGAGCGAACACCGGGGAGCTGTTTTTT
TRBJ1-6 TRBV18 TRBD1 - CASSPTGGDSPLHF TGTGCCAGCTCACCGACAGGGGGAGATTCACCCCTCCACTTT
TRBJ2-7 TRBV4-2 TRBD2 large CASSQEASGGSYEQYF TGTGCCAGCAGCCAAGAGGCTAGCGGGGGGTCCTACGAGCAGTACTTC
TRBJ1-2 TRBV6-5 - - CASSYSTTSLNYGYTF TGTGCCAGCAGTTACTCGACTACCTCACTTAACTATGGCTACACCTTC
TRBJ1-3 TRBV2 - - CASSEAQGFGDTIYF TGTGCCAGCAGTGAAGCGCAGGGTTTTGGAGACACCATATATTTT
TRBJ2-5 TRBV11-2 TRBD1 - CASSARDRRIETQYF TGTGCCAGCAGCGCGCGGGACAGGCGAATTGAGACCCAGTACTTC
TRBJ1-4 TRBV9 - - CARSWGVHEKLFF TGTGCCCGATCGTGGGGCGTTCATGAAAAACTGTTTTTT
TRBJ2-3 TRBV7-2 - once CASRIATSTDTQYF TGTGCCAGCAGGATAGCGACTAGCACAGATACGCAGTATTTT
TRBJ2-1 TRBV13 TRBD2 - CASSSTSGADNEQFF TGTGCCAGCAGCTCGACTAGCGGAGCCGACAATGAGCAGTTCTTC
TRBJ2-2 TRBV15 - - CATSRDYLGGSGGELFF TGTGCCACCAGCAGAGATTATCTTGGCGGCTCCGGCGGGGAGCTGTTTTTT
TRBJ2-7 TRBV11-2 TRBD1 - CASSTMTGSSEQYF TGTGCCAGCAGCACCATGACAGGGAGTAGCGAGCAGTACTTC
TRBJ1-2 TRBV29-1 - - CSVSSGAVGYTF TGCAGCGTTAGCTCAGGGGCGGTTGGCTACACCTTC
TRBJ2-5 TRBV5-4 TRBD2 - CASSLSGGQETQYF TGTGCCAGCAGCTTGAGCGGGGGCCAAGAGACCCAGTACTTC
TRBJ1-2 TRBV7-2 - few CASSLDREGDYTF TGTGCCAGCAGCTTAGACAGGGAGGGGGACTACACCTTC
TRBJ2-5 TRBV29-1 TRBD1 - CSVAGQGTETQYF TGCAGCGTTGCGGGACAGGGGACGGAGACCCAGTACTTC
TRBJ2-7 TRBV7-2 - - CASSLGLGHEYEQYF TGTGCCAGCAGCTTAGGACTGGGACACGAATACGAGCAGTACTTC
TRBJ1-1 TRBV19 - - CASSIELGAVTEAFF TGTGCCAGTAGTATAGAACTGGGGGCGGTTACTGAAGCTTTCTTT
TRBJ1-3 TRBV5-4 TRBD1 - CASWTGGSGNTIYF TGTGCCAGCTGGACAGGGGGCTCTGGAAACACCATATATTTT
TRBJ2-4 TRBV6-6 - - CASSFGNIQYF TGTGCCAGCAGCTTCGGGAACATTCAGTACTTC
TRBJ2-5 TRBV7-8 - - CASSFTGSETQYF TGTGCCAGCAGCTTTACAGGTTCGGAGACCCAGTACTTC
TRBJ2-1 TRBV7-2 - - CASSYYRDNNEQFF TGTGCCAGCAGCTATTATAGGGACAACAATGAGCAGTTCTTC
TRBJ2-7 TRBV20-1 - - CSAYDIPEQYF TGCAGTGCTTATGACATCCCCGAGCAGTACTTC
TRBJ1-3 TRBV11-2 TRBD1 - CASRPPGQGFSGNTIYF TGTGCCAGCAGACCACCGGGACAGGGTTTCTCTGGAAACACCATATATTTT
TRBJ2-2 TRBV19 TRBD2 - CASSRTSGSNTGELFF TGTGCCAGTAGTAGGACTAGCGGGAGCAACACCGGGGAGCTGTTTTTT
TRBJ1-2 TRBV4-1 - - CASSQDGIYGYTF TGCGCCAGCAGCCAAGATGGCATCTATGGCTACACCTTC
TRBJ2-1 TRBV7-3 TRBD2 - CASSKDGSASGNNEQFF TGTGCCAGCAGCAAAGACGGGTCGGCTAGCGGGAACAATGAGCAGTTCTTC